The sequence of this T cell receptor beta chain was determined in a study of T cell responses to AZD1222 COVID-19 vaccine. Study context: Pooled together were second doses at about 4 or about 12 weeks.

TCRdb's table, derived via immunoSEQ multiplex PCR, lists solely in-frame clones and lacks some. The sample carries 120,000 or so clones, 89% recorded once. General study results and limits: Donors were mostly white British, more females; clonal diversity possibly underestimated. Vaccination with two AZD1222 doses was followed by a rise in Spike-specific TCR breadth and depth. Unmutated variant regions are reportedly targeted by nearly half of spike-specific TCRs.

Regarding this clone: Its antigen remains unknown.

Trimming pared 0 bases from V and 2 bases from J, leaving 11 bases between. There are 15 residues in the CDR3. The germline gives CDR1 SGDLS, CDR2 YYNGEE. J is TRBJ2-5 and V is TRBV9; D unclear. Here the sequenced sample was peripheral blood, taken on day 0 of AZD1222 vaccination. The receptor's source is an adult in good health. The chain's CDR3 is CASSVGLVLQETQYF. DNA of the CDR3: TGTGCCAGCAGCGTAGGGTTGGTCTTACAAGAGACCCAGTACTTC.